This entry features one TCR beta chain sequence. Its antigen is unidentified. This sample stems from a study of blood T cells in healthy people across ages. Findings and limits, study-wide: Long-lived donors carried more naive CD4+ cells and greater diversity than aged donors.

PCR was performed a second time for roughly 7 to 11 cycles using a sample-barcoded 5' primer and a J-beta primer mix. TCRdb itself ran the 5' RACE reads through MiXCR, one entry per CDR3 protein. This sample has 800,000 or so distinct CDR3 sequences, with approximately 65% found just once. The germline V and J ends were trimmed by 3 bases and 0 bases, with 18 bases remaining between them. Germline CDR1 reads KGHSH; CDR2 reads LQKENI. This CDR3 has 19 amino acids. Source material: blood. The rearrangement joins TRBV18 to TRBJ2-6, with D hard to call. This TCR came from a man in his thirties or forties in good health. CDR3 amino acids: CASSPYRPGGNSGANVLTF. CDR3 DNA sequence: TGTGCCAGCTCACCCTACAGACCCGGTGGGAACTCTGGGGCCAACGTCCTGACTTTC.